One and the same sample provided the 4 T cell receptor beta chains below, sequenced in a study of shared clonotypes between healthy human individuals. Assay used: immunoSEQ multiplex PCR; TCRdb lists only in-frame clones, some missing. The table includes about 2.4 million clones, approximately 92% detected once. Material for sequencing was naive CD4+ T cells sorted from blood. Subset in this sample: CD45RA+ positively selected. These receptors all come from a man aged 18 to 30 in good health.

The chain employs TRBV19 and TRBJ1-2, with 9 bases aligning to TRBD1. CDR1 LNHDA and CDR2 SQIVND come from the germline V gene (reference sequence). V gave up 4 bases and J gave up 4 bases; unmatched junction bases: 7. The CDR3 length is 15 residues. This chain's CDR3 is CASSSGTGWIYGYTF. CDR3 nucleotide sequence: TGTGCCAGTAGTAGTGGGACAGGGTGGATCTATGGCTACACCTTC.

A single count supports this clone. The same CDR3 is also encoded by other DNA sequences in this sample. V is TRBV18 and J is TRBJ1-5, with TRBD1 matching over 10 bases. The CDR3 has 15 residues. With V trimmed by 3 bases and J by 6 bases, 5 bases remained unmatched. Germline lookup yields CDR1 KGHSH and CDR2 LQKENI. The chain's CDR3 is CASSPTGGDGQPQHF. In nucleotides, the CDR3 is TGTGCCAGCTCACCGACAGGGGGCGATGGTCAGCCCCAGCATTTT.

The V call is TRBV7-3, the J call TRBJ2-1; 8 bases agree with TRBD2. J was trimmed by 9 bases and V by 9 bases; bases with no gene match: 10. Per germline, CDR1 SGHTA and CDR2 FQGTGA. The CDR3 has 13 residues. The CDR3 loop is CASGGTRLTEQFF. The CDR3, as DNA: TGTGCCAGTGGAGGGACTAGATTGACTGAGCAGTTCTTC.

The chain combines TRBV18 with TRBJ2-1; unclear D gene. V was cut by 2 bases and J by 10 bases, with 12 bases left in between. The CDR3 spans 13 residues. The germline gives CDR1 KGHSH, CDR2 LQKENI. The DNA for the CDR3 is TGTGCCAGCTCACCAAGTGCGGTTCCGGAGCAGTTCTTC. Amino acids: CASSPSAVPEQFF.